A selection of T cell receptor beta chains follows, all from one sample in a study of early T cells in non-severe SARS-CoV-2 infection. MiXCR was run by TCRdb on the 5' RACE reads, yielding one entry per CDR3 protein. Of tens of thousands of distinct CDR3 sequences detected, about 7.7% appear once; the ten largest clones hold roughly a tenth. This specimen consisted of whole blood, obtained at baseline. The receptors originated from an adult who was a healthcare worker with PCR-confirmed SARS-CoV-2 infection or an uninfected control (not recorded which). CDR3s include the opening cysteine and the closing phenylalanine or tryptophan. Fields, in order: clone size, J gene, D gene, V gene, CDR3 protein, CDR3 DNA. D genes are given only for firm matches. Size tells how often a clone was seen (once, few, many) or the class of an expanded clone, and some rows leave it out.

NA	TRBJ2-1	TRBD2	TRBV5-1	CASTSHKTSGSWVGNEQFF	TGCGCCAGCACCTCCCACAAGACTAGCGGGAGTTGGGTGGGCAATGAGCAGTTCTTC
medium-sized	TRBJ2-3	NA	TRBV10-3	CAISEKGSTDTQYF	TGTGCCATCAGTGAGAAAGGCAGCACAGATACGCAGTATTTT
many	TRBJ1-5	NA	TRBV4-1	CASSQDRGGSNQPQHF	TGCGCCAGCAGCCAAGATCGTGGGGGTAGCAATCAGCCCCAGCATTTT
few	TRBJ2-1	TRBD2	TRBV24-1	CAIASDGRARNNEQFF	TGTGCCATCGCTTCCGACGGGAGGGCAAGGAACAATGAGCAGTTCTTC
NA	TRBJ2-1	TRBD2	TRBV4-3	CASSQDHRTSGRLNEQFF	TGCGCCAGCAGCCAAGATCACAGAACTAGCGGGAGACTCAATGAGCAGTTCTTC
few	TRBJ1-3	NA	TRBV28	CASSPPPGGNTIYF	TGTGCCAGCAGTCCTCCTCCAGGAGGAAACACCATATATTTT
NA	TRBJ2-1	NA	TRBV25-1	CASSHQGTPGEEQFF	TGTGCCAGCAGTCACCAGGGAACTCCGGGAGAGGAGCAGTTCTTC
many	TRBJ2-3	TRBD1	TRBV29-1	CSATGGDGDTQYF	TGCAGCGCGACAGGGGGCGATGGGGATACGCAGTATTTT
many	TRBJ2-5	TRBD1	TRBV28	CASRGQGALETQYF	TGTGCCAGCAGGGGACAGGGGGCATTAGAGACCCAGTACTTC
NA	TRBJ2-3	NA	TRBV10-3	CAITGSRGPTDTQYF	TGTGCCATCACCGGGTCCAGGGGTCCCACAGATACGCAGTATTTT
NA	TRBJ2-1	NA	TRBV19	CASKPRGRGSYNEQFF	TGTGCCAGTAAGCCCCGGGGGAGAGGATCCTACAATGAGCAGTTCTTC
many	TRBJ2-3	NA	TRBV6-1	CASSEGLASGADTQYF	TGTGCCAGCAGTGAAGGGCTGGCCTCTGGGGCGGATACGCAGTATTTT
NA	TRBJ1-2	NA	TRBV14	CASSQVGGRNYGYTF	TGTGCCAGCAGCCAAGTCGGAGGCAGAAACTATGGCTACACCTTC
many	TRBJ2-1	TRBD2	TRBV28	CASSSSQGTSGHNEQFF	TGTGCCAGCAGTTCATCACAAGGGACTAGCGGACACAATGAGCAGTTCTTC
many	TRBJ2-7	TRBD1	TRBV29-1	CSVLVGDRGEQYF	TGCAGCGTTCTCGTGGGAGACAGGGGAGAACAGTACTTC
few	TRBJ2-7	NA	TRBV28	CASSRTDSGYYEQYF	TGTGCCAGCAGTAGGACCGATTCGGGGTATTACGAGCAGTACTTC
many	TRBJ1-1	NA	TRBV18	CASSPPAGGNTEAFF	TGTGCCAGCTCACCACCGGCAGGAGGGAACACTGAAGCTTTCTTT